This record covers a single T cell receptor beta chain. Its target is not known. The data originate from a study of a mutant IDH1 vaccine in newly diagnosed glioma. Turning to the study itself: In some groups vaccination began 4-6 weeks post-radiotherapy; others received it with temozolomide. The treated group averaged about 41 years old and was roughly 60% male, roughly 38% female. Before enrollment, the patients had been treated with radiotherapy alone, temozolomide alone, or both together. Most of them had received both. Study-wide points: Patients showed vaccine-induced immune responses at a rate of 90% to 95%.

Regarding time point: week 35, safety follow-up. In the vaccine, a single dose held 300 ug of the mutant IDH1 20-mer peptide, along with topical imiquimod. Clones were sequenced by immunoSEQ multiplex PCR, and TCRdb holds only the in-frame ones, with some missing. The table includes about 31,000 clones, about 80% detected once. The germline gives CDR1 SGHRS, CDR2 YFSETQ. V dropped 5 bases and J dropped 8 bases, with 17 bases sitting between them. This CDR3 region has 14 residues. This sample comprised PBMCs, obtained from a glioma patient whose treatment included an IDH1 peptide vaccine. The genes are TRBV5-1 and TRBJ1-3; D not certain. This receptor was taken from a woman aged 40 to 55 with glioma. The chain's CDR3 is CASSSDTAGDTIYF. In nucleotides, the CDR3 is TGCGCCAGCAGTTCCGACACGGCCGGAGACACCATATATTTT. The whole variable domain, remainder taken from reference TRBV5-1 and TRBJ1-3, is KAGVTQTPRYLIKTRGQQVTLSCSPISGHRSVSWYQQTPGQGLQFLFEYFSETQRNKGNFPGRFSGRQFSNSRSEMNVSTLELGDSALYLCASSSDTAGDTIYFGEGSWLTVV.